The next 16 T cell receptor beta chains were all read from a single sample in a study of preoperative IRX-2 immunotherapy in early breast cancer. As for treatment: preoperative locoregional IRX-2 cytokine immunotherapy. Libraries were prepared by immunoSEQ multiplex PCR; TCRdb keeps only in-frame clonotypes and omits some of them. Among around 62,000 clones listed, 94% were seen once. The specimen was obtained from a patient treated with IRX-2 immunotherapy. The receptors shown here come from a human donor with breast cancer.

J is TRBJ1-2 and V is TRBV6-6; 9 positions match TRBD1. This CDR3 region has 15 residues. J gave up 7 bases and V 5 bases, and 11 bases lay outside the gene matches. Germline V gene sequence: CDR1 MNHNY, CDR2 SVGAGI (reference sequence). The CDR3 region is CASSPSRDRARGYTF. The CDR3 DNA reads TGTGCCAGCAGTCCCTCACGGGACAGGGCTCGTGGCTACACCTTC.

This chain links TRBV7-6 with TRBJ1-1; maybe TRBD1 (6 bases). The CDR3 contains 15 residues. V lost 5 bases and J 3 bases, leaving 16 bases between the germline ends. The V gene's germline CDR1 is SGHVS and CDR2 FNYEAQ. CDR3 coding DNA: TGTGCCAGCAGCCTTACCGCAGGGGTGGACACTGAAGCTTTCTTT. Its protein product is CASSLTAGVDTEAFF.

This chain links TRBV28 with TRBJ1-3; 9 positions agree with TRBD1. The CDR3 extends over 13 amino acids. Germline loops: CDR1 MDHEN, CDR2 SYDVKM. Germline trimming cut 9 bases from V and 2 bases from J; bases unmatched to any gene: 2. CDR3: CASTGGAGNTIYF. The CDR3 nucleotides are TGTGCCAGTACAGGGGGCGCTGGAAACACCATATATTTT.

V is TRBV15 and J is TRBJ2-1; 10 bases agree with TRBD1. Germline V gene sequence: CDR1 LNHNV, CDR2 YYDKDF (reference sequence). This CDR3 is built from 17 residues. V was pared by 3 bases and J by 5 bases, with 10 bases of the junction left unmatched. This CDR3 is CATSSLMTGGPNNEQFF. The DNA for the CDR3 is TGTGCCACCAGCAGCCTCATGACAGGGGGCCCGAACAATGAGCAGTTCTTC.

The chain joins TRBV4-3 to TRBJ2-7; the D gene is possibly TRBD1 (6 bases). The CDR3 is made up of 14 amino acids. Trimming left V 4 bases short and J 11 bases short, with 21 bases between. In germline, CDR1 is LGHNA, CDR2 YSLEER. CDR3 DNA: TGCGCCAGCAGCCTGGGAGATACAGGGCAGGCGGAGTACTTC. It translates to CASSLGDTGQAEYF.

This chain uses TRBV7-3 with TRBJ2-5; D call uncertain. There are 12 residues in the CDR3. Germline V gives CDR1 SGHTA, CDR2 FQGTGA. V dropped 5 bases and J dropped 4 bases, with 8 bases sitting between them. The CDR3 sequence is CASSQVGETQYF. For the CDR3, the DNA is TGTGCCAGCAGCCAGGTCGGAGAGACCCAGTACTTC. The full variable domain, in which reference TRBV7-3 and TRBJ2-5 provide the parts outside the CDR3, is GAGVSQTPSNKVTEKGKYVELRCDPISGHTALYWYRQSLGQGPEFLIYFQGTGAADDSGLPNDRFFAVRPEGSVSTLKIQRTERGDSAVYLCASSQVGETQYFGPGTRLLVL.

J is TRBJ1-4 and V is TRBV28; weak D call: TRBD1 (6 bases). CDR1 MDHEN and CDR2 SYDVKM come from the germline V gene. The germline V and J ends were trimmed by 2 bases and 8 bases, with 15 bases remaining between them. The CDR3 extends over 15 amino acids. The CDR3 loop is CASSLTVEDREKLFF. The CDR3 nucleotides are TGTGCCAGCAGTTTAACGGTGGAGGACAGAGAAAAACTGTTTTTT.

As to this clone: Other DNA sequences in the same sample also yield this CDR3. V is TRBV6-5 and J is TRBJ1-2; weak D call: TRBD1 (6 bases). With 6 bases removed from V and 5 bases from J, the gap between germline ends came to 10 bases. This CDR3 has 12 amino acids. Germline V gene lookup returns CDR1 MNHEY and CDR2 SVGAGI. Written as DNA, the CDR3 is TGTGCCAGCAGCTTAACAGGGTATGGCTACACCTTC. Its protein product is CASSLTGYGYTF.

The DNA of the CDR3 is TGTGCCAGCAGTTTAAGGCCGGCGGGCGCCTACGAGCAGTACTTC. It translates to CASSLRPAGAYEQYF. This chain connects TRBV28 to TRBJ2-7; D perhaps matches TRBD2 (5 bases). The CDR3 sequence is 15 residues long. Germline V lookup: CDR1 MDHEN, CDR2 SYDVKM. The V end was cut by 2 bases, the J end by 2 bases, with 13 bases between.

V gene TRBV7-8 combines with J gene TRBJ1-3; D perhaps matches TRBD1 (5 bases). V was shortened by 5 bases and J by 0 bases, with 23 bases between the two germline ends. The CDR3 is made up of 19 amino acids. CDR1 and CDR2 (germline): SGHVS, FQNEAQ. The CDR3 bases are TGTGCCAGCAGCCCCTCAAGATGGGATTGGGGGGACTCTGGAAACACCATATATTTT. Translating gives CASSPSRWDWGDSGNTIYF.

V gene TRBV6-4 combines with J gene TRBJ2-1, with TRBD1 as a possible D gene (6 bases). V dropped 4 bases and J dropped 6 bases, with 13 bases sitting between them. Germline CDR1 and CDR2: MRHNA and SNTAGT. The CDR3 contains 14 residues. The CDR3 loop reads CASSAGLGGNEQFF. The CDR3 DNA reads TGTGCCAGCAGTGCGGGCCTAGGGGGCAATGAGCAGTTCTTC.

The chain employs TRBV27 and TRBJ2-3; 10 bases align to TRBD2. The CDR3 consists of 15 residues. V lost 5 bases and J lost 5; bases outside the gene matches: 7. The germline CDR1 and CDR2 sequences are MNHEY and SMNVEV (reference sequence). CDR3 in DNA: TGTGCCAGCAGTCAAAGCGGGGGGGCCCTAGATACGCAGTATTTT. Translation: CASSQSGGALDTQYF.

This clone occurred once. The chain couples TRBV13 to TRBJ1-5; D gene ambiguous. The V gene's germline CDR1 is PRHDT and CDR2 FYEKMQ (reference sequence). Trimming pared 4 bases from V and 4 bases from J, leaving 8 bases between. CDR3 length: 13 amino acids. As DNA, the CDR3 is TGTGCCAGCAGCTCCAGCGGGAATCAGCCCCAGCATTTT. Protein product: CASSSSGNQPQHF.

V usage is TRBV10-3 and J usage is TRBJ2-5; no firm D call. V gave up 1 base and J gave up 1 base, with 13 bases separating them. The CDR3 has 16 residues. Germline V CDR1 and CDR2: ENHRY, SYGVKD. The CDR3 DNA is TGTGCCATCAGTGAGTTTGTGGAGCCACCCCAAGAGACCCAGTACTTC. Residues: CAISEFVEPPQETQYF.

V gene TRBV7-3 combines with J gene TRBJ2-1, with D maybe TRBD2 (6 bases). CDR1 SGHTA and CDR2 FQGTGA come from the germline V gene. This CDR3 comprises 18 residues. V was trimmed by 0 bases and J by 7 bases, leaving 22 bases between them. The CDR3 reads CASSLTPGARTEGNEQFF. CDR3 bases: TGTGCCAGCAGCTTAACCCCGGGCGCCCGAACGGAGGGGAATGAGCAGTTCTTC.

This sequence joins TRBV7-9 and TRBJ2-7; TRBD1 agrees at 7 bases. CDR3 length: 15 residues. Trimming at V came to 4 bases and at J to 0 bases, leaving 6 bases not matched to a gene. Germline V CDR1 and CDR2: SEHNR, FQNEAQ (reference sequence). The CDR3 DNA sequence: TGTGCCAGCAGCTCACAGGGGCTAAGCTCCTACGAGCAGTACTTC. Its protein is CASSSQGLSSYEQYF.